This T cell receptor beta chain was recorded in a study of technical replicates of blood from a few donors. After removal of 5 bases from V and 4 bases from J, the junction contained 1 base not matched to a gene. CDR3 length equals 13 residues. Per the germline V gene, CDR1 is KGHSH and CDR2 is LQKENI. Assay used: immunoSEQ multiplex PCR; TCRdb lists only in-frame clones, some missing. Here the sample spans tens of thousands of clones, nearly 95% being singletons. The sample taken for sequencing was T cells isolated from PBMCs. This receptor was obtained from a human donor in good health. V usage is TRBV18 and J usage is TRBJ1-4, with 7 bases identical to TRBD1. This chain's CDR3 is CASSTGVNEKLFF. The CDR3 bases are TGTGCCAGCTCAACAGGGGTTAATGAAAAACTGTTTTTT.